The 28 T cell receptor beta chains given below trace back to one sample, sequenced in a study of T cell changes during pregnancy in multiple sclerosis. Using immunoSEQ multiplex PCR, the repertoire was profiled, and TCRdb retains in-frame clones only, with some absent. The table includes 17,000 or so clones, 88% detected once. This sample comprised CD8+ T cells from peripheral blood mononuclear cells, obtained after pregnancy. The receptors were sampled from a female donor in good health, enrolled as a control in a pregnancy study.

The chain is built from TRBV10-2 and TRBJ2-7; TRBD1 agrees at 7 bases. The CDR3 covers 14 residues. The V gene's germline CDR1 is WSHSY and CDR2 SAAADI. V shed 3 bases and J 6 bases; nucleotides not matched to a gene: 8. Written as DNA, the CDR3 is TGCGCCAGCAGTGATAGAAGGGGGCGAGGCGAGCAGTACTTC. Translating it yields CASSDRRGRGEQYF.

The chain carries TRBV21-1 and TRBJ2-7; the table gives TRBD1 as D, unverified against the DNA. TRBV21-1 has pseudogene status. There are 15 residues in the CDR3. The CDR3 sequence: CASSKGPGTTGGQYF. The CDR3, as DNA: TGTGCCAGCAGCAAAGGACCGGGGACAACGGGTGGGCAGTACTTC.

The chain joins TRBV19 to TRBJ1-1; the D gene is possibly TRBD1 (5 bases). The V gene lost 3 bases and the J gene lost 7 bases, with 12 bases spanning the gap. CDR1 and CDR2 from the germline V gene are LNHDA and SQIVND (reference sequence). This CDR3 comprises 13 residues. The CDR3: CASSMGGVVEAFF. CDR3 DNA sequence: TGTGCCAGTAGTATGGGGGGAGTGGTTGAAGCTTTCTTT.

The genes are TRBV28 and TRBJ1-5; a weak D match, TRBD1 (6 bases). Germline loops: CDR1 MDHEN, CDR2 SYDVKM. This CDR3 is 17 amino acids long. V was trimmed by 6 bases and J by 1 base, leaving 19 bases between them. DNA of the CDR3: TGTGCCAGCAGGCCCATATTAAACAGGGAGAGCAATCAGCCCCAGCATTTT. Protein sequence: CASRPILNRESNQPQHF.

J is TRBJ2-2 and V is TRBV6-5, with 8 bases that match TRBD1. Germline CDR1 is MNHEY and CDR2 is SVGAGI. With 8 bases clipped from V and 7 bases from J, the junction kept 9 bases outside the gene matches. The CDR3 spans 14 residues. This chain's CDR3 is CASAWAGGIGELFF. The CDR3 coding sequence is TGTGCCAGCGCCTGGGCAGGGGGCATCGGGGAGCTGTTTTTT.

The rearrangement joins TRBV4-1 to TRBJ1-1; 8 bases line up with TRBD1. Germline V gene data show CDR1 as MGHRA and CDR2 as YSYEKL. With V trimmed by 5 bases and J by 1 base, 3 bases remained unmatched. This CDR3 is 14 amino acids long. Here the CDR3 reads CASSYRGENTEAFF. CDR3 nucleotide sequence: TGCGCCAGCAGCTACAGGGGGGAGAACACTGAAGCTTTCTTT.

The chain combines TRBV13 with TRBJ2-5; TRBD2 is a possible D gene (5 bases). The CDR3 is made up of 13 amino acids. Trimming removed 2 bases from V and 2 bases from J, with 6 bases in between. The germline V gene encodes CDR1 PRHDT and CDR2 FYEKMQ (reference sequence). The CDR3: CASSLRGQETQYF. The CDR3 nucleotides read TGTGCCAGCAGCTTACGGGGTCAAGAGACCCAGTACTTC.

V usage is TRBV4-1 and J usage is TRBJ2-5, with D tentatively TRBD1 (6 bases). V lost 3 bases to trimming and J lost 4 bases, with 9 bases between them. The CDR3 runs 13 residues. Germline V gene sequence: CDR1 MGHRA, CDR2 YSYEKL. CDR3 in amino acids: CASSQPGVETQYF. DNA for the CDR3: TGCGCCAGCAGCCAGCCAGGGGTAGAGACCCAGTACTTC.

This CDR3 is CASSPILAGATYEQYF. The CDR3 DNA is TGTGCCAGCAGCCCAATCCTAGCGGGGGCCACCTACGAGCAGTACTTC. V and J are TRBV9 and TRBJ2-7; 10 positions agree with TRBD2. Germline CDR1 and CDR2: SGDLS and YYNGEE. J lost 2 bases, V lost 4 bases, and 9 bases had no gene match. This CDR3 has 16 amino acids.

This rearrangement joins TRBV6-5 to TRBJ2-5; D possibly corresponds to TRBD2 (6 bases). CDR3 length: 14 residues. Germline V gives CDR1 MNHEY, CDR2 SVGAGI. Trimming cost V 4 bases and J 4 bases, with 13 bases left between them. Written as DNA, the CDR3 is TGTGCCAGCAGTTCGGTTTGGAGGGGAGAGACCCAGTACTTC. It codes for CASSSVWRGETQYF.

V and J are TRBV14 and TRBJ2-1; 12 bases are shared with TRBD2. This CDR3 comprises 15 residues. Germline CDR1 and CDR2: SGHDN and FVKESK. The J segment lost 8 bases and the V segment lost 3 bases, leaving 5 bases of the junction unmatched. The DNA of the CDR3 is TGTGCCAGCAGCCACGGACTAGCGGGAATCTATGAGCAGTTCTTC. Encoded protein: CASSHGLAGIYEQFF.

This chain links TRBV11-3 with TRBJ2-7; weak D call: TRBD1 (5 bases). Germline CDR1 reads SGHNT; CDR2 reads YENEEA. This CDR3 contains 13 residues. Deletions cut 5 bases from V and 2 bases from J, with 10 bases between. For the CDR3, the DNA is TGTGCCAGCAGCCCGGACACCACCTACGAGCAGTACTTC. This codes for CASSPDTTYEQYF.

The rearrangement links TRBV5-1 to TRBJ2-7; no reliable D call. The CDR3 covers 12 residues. The V and J ends lost 1 base and 7 bases respectively, with 9 bases between them. The germline gives CDR1 SGHRS, CDR2 YFSETQ. The CDR3, as DNA: TGCGCCAGCAGCTTGACTCTCGAGGAGCAGTACTTC. This encodes CASSLTLEEQYF. Using reference TRBV5-1 and TRBJ2-7 for the parts outside the CDR3, the full variable domain is KAGVTQTPRYLIKTRGQQVTLSCSPISGHRSVSWYQQTPGQGLQFLFEYFSETQRNKGNFPGRFSGRQFSNSRSEMNVSTLELGDSALYLCASSLTLEEQYFGPGTRLTVT.

The rearrangement joins TRBV2 to TRBJ2-5; 16 bases line up with TRBD2. V shed 2 bases, J shed 1 base, and the junction held 7 bases outside the gene matches. CDR3 length equals 19 residues. Germline assignment: CDR1 SNHLY and CDR2 FYNNEI. This CDR3 reads CASSELGLAGGPGQETQYF. The CDR3 DNA reads TGTGCCAGCAGTGAATTGGGACTAGCGGGAGGGCCGGGCCAAGAGACCCAGTACTTC.

The chain uses TRBV19 and TRBJ1-2, with a possible D match to TRBD1 (6 bases). V lost 3 bases to trimming and J lost 1 base, with 18 bases between them. Germline V gives CDR1 LNHDA, CDR2 SQIVND (reference sequence). The CDR3 covers 17 residues. CDR3 in amino acids: CASSMNRRVGGNYGYTF. CDR3 DNA sequence: TGTGCCAGTAGTATGAATCGTCGGGTAGGGGGTAACTATGGCTACACCTTC.

This chain links TRBV2 with TRBJ1-1; possible D gene TRBD1, 5 bases. The CDR3 consists of 13 residues. The V gene lost 6 bases and the J gene lost 1 base, with 9 bases spanning the gap. Germline values: CDR1 SNHLY, CDR2 FYNNEI. The CDR3 nucleotides are TGTGCCAGCAGGGTTACAGGGAACACTGAAGCTTTCTTT. Amino acid sequence: CASRVTGNTEAFF.

This sequence joins TRBV9 and TRBJ2-7; D is ambiguous. Per the germline V gene, CDR1 is SGDLS and CDR2 is YYNGEE. The CDR3 runs to 15 residues. V was pared by 0 bases and J by 0 bases, with 10 bases between. CDR3 sequence: CASSVGVESSYEQYF. CDR3 coding DNA: TGTGCCAGCAGCGTAGGGGTGGAGAGCTCCTACGAGCAGTACTTC.

The gene calls are TRBV6-5 and TRBJ2-7, with 9 bases identical to TRBD1. From germline, CDR1 is MNHEY and CDR2 SVGAGI. Trimming cost V 6 bases and J 3 bases; bases outside gene matches: 6. The CDR3 covers 14 residues. CDR3: CASSPGTGNYEQYF. The CDR3 DNA sequence: TGTGCCAGCAGCCCAGGGACAGGGAACTACGAGCAGTACTTC.

This clone is a singleton in its sample. The gene calls are TRBV12-5 and TRBJ2-6, with 8 bases matching TRBD2. The germline V gene encodes CDR1 LGHNT and CDR2 FRNRAP. The CDR3 sequence is 16 residues long. Trimming cost V 7 bases and J 2 bases; bases outside gene matches: 7. Here the CDR3 DNA reads TGTGCTAGTGACAACGGGGGGGAAGCTGGGGCCAACGTCCTGACTTTC. It encodes CASDNGGEAGANVLTF.

V is TRBV30 and J is TRBJ1-6; D call uncertain. Germline V CDR1 and CDR2: GTSNPN, SVGIG (reference sequence). V lost 2 bases, J lost 12 bases, and 14 bases lay in between. The CDR3 runs to 13 residues. This CDR3 is CAWSQREVQPLHF. CDR3 nucleotide sequence: TGTGCCTGGAGTCAACGAGAGGTCCAACCCCTCCACTTT.

The V gene is TRBV6-5, the J gene TRBJ1-1; weak D call: TRBD1 (6 bases). In germline, CDR1 is MNHEY, CDR2 SVGAGI. V dropped 5 bases and J dropped 4 bases, with 17 bases sitting between them. CDR3 length equals 15 residues. This CDR3 is CASSTSSTGSTEAFF. The CDR3 DNA reads TGTGCCAGCAGTACCTCGTCGACAGGTAGCACTGAAGCTTTCTTT.

This chain uses TRBV16 with TRBJ1-1; weak D call: TRBD1 (5 bases). The CDR3 has 12 amino acids. The germline gives CDR1 KGHSY, CDR2 FQNENV. V shed 7 bases and J shed 3 bases, with 9 bases lying between them. As DNA, the CDR3 is TGTGCCAGCACCCGGGGGGACACTGAAGCTTTCTTT. It translates to CASTRGDTEAFF.

The chain combines TRBV14 with TRBJ2-7, with 12 nucleotides matching TRBD1. The V gene end was trimmed by 5 bases and the J gene end by 6 bases; junction bases not matched to a gene: 5. Per germline, CDR1 SGHDN and CDR2 FVKESK. The CDR3 contains 14 residues. The CDR3 loop reads CASSSGTGGVEQYF. CDR3 DNA: TGTGCCAGCAGCTCCGGGACAGGGGGCGTCGAGCAGTACTTC.

The J gene is TRBJ1-2, the V gene TRBV27; the D gene is possibly TRBD1 (6 bases). V shed 5 bases and J shed 8 bases, with 12 bases lying between them. The CDR3 runs to 12 residues. Germline lookup yields CDR1 MNHEY and CDR2 SMNVEV (reference sequence). The CDR3 reads CASSLTGRGYTF. CDR3 nucleotides: TGTGCCAGCAGTCTGACAGGCCGCGGCTACACCTTC.

The chain carries TRBV2 and TRBJ1-4; TRBD1 aligns across 11 bases. The V gene's germline CDR1 is SNHLY and CDR2 FYNNEI. V was clipped by 7 bases and J by 5 bases; unmatched bases: 6. This CDR3 region has 15 residues. The CDR3: CASIRTGGANEKLFF. The CDR3 DNA sequence: TGTGCCAGCATTCGGACAGGGGGCGCGAATGAAAAACTGTTTTTT.

This clone was recorded a few times. This chain links TRBV27 with TRBJ1-5; D uncertain. V lost 6 bases and J lost 1, with 10 bases in between. This CDR3 spans 14 amino acids. Germline loops: CDR1 MNHEY, CDR2 SMNVEV (reference sequence). The CDR3 region is CASRPIMSNQPQHF. The CDR3 DNA sequence: TGTGCCAGCAGACCTATCATGAGCAATCAGCCCCAGCATTTT.

The V and J genes are TRBV6-1 and TRBJ1-3, with 7 nucleotides matching TRBD1. Trimming took 6 bases from V and 4 from J; bases not matched to a gene: 9. Germline V CDR1 and CDR2: MNHNS, SASEGT. The CDR3 totals 15 residues. The CDR3 is CASSDNRQGGNTIYF. The DNA for the CDR3 is TGTGCCAGCAGCGACAACCGACAGGGAGGAAACACCATATATTTT.

The chain recombines TRBV28 with TRBJ2-4; unclear D gene. V was shortened by 5 bases and J by 0 bases, with 11 bases between the two germline ends. The CDR3 has 15 amino acids. The germline V gene has CDR1 MDHEN and CDR2 SYDVKM. As DNA, the CDR3 is TGTGCCAGCAGTGAGAGCAACCTAGCCAAAAACATTCAGTACTTC. Translated, it gives CASSESNLAKNIQYF.